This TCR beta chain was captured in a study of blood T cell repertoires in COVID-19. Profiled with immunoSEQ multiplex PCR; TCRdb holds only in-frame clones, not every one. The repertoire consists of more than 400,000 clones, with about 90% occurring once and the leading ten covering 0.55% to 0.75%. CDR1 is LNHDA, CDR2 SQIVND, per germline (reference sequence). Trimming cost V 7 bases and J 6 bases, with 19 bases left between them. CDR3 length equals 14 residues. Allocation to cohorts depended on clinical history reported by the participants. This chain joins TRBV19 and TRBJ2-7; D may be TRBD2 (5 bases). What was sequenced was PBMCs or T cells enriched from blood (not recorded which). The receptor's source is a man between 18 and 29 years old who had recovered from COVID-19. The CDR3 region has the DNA TGTGCCAGTACTCCAACTGGACTGGCAAGCGAGCAGTACTTC. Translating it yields CASTPTGLASEQYF.